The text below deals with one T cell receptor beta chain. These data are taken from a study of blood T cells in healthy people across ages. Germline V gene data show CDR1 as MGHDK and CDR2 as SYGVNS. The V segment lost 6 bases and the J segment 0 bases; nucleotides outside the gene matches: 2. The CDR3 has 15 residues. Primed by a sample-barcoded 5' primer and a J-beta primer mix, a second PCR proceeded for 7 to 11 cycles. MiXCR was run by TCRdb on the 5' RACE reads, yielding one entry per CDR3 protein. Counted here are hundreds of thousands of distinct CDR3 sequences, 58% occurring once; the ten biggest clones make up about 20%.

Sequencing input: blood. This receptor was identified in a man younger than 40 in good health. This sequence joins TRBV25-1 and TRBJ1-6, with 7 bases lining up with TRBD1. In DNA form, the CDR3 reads TGTGCCAGCAGGGACAGGAGCTCCTATAATTCACCCCTCCACTTT. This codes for CASRDRSSYNSPLHF. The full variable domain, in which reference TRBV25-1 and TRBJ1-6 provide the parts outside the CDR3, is EADIYQTPRYLVIGTGKKITLECSQTMGHDKMYWYQQDPGMELHLIHYSYGVNSTEKGDLSSESTVSRIRTEHFPLTLESARPSHTSQYLCASRDRSSYNSPLHFGNGTRLTVT.